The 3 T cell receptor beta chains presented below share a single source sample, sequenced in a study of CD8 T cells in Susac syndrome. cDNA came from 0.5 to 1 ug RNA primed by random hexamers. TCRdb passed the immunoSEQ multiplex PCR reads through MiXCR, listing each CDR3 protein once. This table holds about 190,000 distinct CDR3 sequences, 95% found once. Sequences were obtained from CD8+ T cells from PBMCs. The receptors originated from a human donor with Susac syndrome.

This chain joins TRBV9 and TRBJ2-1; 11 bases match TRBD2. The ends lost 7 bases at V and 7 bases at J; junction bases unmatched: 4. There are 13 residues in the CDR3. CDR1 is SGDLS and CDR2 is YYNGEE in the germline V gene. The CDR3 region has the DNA TGTGCCAGCGGCGCTAGCGGGAGGAATGAGCAGTTCTTC. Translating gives CASGASGRNEQFF.

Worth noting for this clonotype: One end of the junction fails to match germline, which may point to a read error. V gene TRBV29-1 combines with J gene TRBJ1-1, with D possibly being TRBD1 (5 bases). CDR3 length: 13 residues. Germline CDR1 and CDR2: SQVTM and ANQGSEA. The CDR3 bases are TGCAGCGTTGGGCGGGGCGTGAAGACTGAAGCTTTCTTT. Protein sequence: CSVGRGVKTEAFF. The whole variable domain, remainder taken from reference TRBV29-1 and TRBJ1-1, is SAVISQKPSRDICQRGTSLTIQCQVDSQVTMMFWYRQQPGQSLTLIATANQGSEATYESGFVIDKFPISRPNLTFSTLTVSNMSPEDSSIYLCSVGRGVKTEAFFGQGTRLTVV.

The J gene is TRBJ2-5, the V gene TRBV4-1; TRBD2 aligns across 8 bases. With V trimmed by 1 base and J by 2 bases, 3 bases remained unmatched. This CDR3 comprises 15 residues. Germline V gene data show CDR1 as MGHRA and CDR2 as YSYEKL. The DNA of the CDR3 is TGCGCCAGCAGCCAAGGAGTAGCGGGACAAGAGACCCAGTACTTC. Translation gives CASSQGVAGQETQYF.